This T cell receptor beta chain came from a study of T-cell reconstitution after alpha-beta-depleted transplantation in children. This clonotype was seen many times. The germline V gene encodes CDR1 SGHRS and CDR2 YFSETQ. V was pared by 1 base and J by 0 bases, with 9 bases between. CDR3 length: 15 residues. During its preparation, the TCRbeta library received unique molecular identifiers. TCRdb re-called the PCR reads with MiXCR, one entry per CDR3 protein. The sample lists approximately 200,000 distinct CDR3 sequences; approximately 14% were seen once. The source is a human donor who donated a stem cell graft to a child with acute lymphoblastic leukemia. Sequences were derived from PBMCs from the stem cell graft donor, sampled from the stem cell graft. V usage is TRBV5-1 and J usage is TRBJ2-3; D is possibly TRBD2 (6 bases). CDR3 sequence (DNA): TGCGCCAGCAGCTTGTACGGGAGCAGCACAGATACGCAGTATTTT. This encodes CASSLYGSSTDTQYF.